A single sample gave rise to the 23 T cell receptor beta chains below, sequenced in a study of blood T cell repertoires in COVID-19. This table comes from immunoSEQ multiplex PCR, and its TCRdb copy is limited to in-frame clones, with some not included. The repertoire has 350,000 to 400,000 clones, 85% to 90% of them found once; the top ten carry around 0.97%. The sample comprised PBMCs or T cells enriched from blood (not recorded which). These receptors came from a woman in her 30s with acute COVID-19.

The chain carries TRBV6-5 and TRBJ1-2; the match to TRBD1 covers 7 bases. The CDR3 loop spans 12 amino acids. V shed 6 bases and J 6 bases; nucleotides not matched to a gene: 4. CDR1 is MNHEY and CDR2 is SVGAGI in the germline V gene. The CDR3, as DNA: TGTGCCAGCAGGGGGACAGCTGATGGCTACACCTTC. Amino acid sequence: CASRGTADGYTF.

The V and J genes are TRBV24-1 and TRBJ2-7, with 12 nucleotides matching TRBD2. Germline values: CDR1 KGHDR, CDR2 SFDVKD. Trimming at V came to 2 bases and at J to 0 bases, leaving 4 bases not matched to a gene. The CDR3 consists of 17 residues. Here the CDR3 DNA reads TGTGCCACCAGTGATTCACGACTAGCGGGGGTCTCCTACGAGCAGTACTTC. Translating gives CATSDSRLAGVSYEQYF.

The chain uses TRBV15 and TRBJ2-5; TRBD2 aligns across 12 bases. The CDR3 covers 16 residues. The V gene's germline CDR1 is LNHNV and CDR2 YYDKDF (reference sequence). The junction had 7 bases not matched to a gene; V was cut back by 1 base and J by 7 bases. The chain's CDR3 is CATSRAASGGAGTQYF. As DNA, the CDR3 is TGTGCCACCAGCAGAGCCGCTAGCGGGGGGGCTGGGACCCAGTACTTC.

This chain connects TRBV6-2 or TRBV6-3 to TRBJ2-1; perhaps TRBD2 as D (5 bases). Trimming stripped 2 bases from V and 3 bases from J, with 17 bases between. CDR1 and CDR2 from the germline V gene are MNHEY and SVGEGT. The CDR3 loop spans 17 amino acids. The DNA for the CDR3 is TGTGCCAGCAGTTACCCTAAGCTAGCCCCGGACTACAATGAGCAGTTCTTC. It specifies CASSYPKLAPDYNEQFF.

This clone was observed once. This chain connects TRBV30 to TRBJ1-5; D not certain. The CDR3 covers 15 residues. From germline, CDR1 is GTSNPN and CDR2 SVGIG (reference sequence). The V end was cut by 1 base, the J end by 2 bases, with 12 bases between. For the CDR3, the DNA is TGTGCCTGGAGTGCGTCGGTCGGGGGCAATCAGCCCCAGCATTTT. It yields the protein CAWSASVGGNQPQHF. Drawing the rest from reference TRBV30 and TRBJ1-5, the complete variable domain is SQTIHQWPATLVQPVGSPLSLECTVEGTSNPNLYWYRQAAGRGLQLLFYSVGIGQISSEVPQNLSASRPQDRQFILSSKKLLLSDSGFYLCAWSASVGGNQPQHFGDGTRLSIL.

This clone was found a few times. The rearrangement uses TRBV5-5 and TRBJ1-6; 10 bases fit TRBD1. Germline lookup yields CDR1 SGHKS and CDR2 YYEKEE (reference sequence). The CDR3 contains 16 residues. J was trimmed by 5 bases and V by 2 bases; bases with no gene match: 4. The DNA for the CDR3 is TGTGCCAGCAGCTTCGGGACAGGGGTTAATAATTCACCCCTCCACTTT. Translated: CASSFGTGVNNSPLHF.

This clone was seen a few times. V usage is TRBV6-2 or TRBV6-3 and J usage is TRBJ2-3, with D tentatively TRBD1 (5 bases). V gave up 2 bases and J gave up 2 bases, with 11 bases separating them. The CDR3 has 15 amino acids. CDR1 is MNHEY, CDR2 SVGEGT, per germline. The CDR3 sequence is CASSYLQVLTDTQYF. CDR3 in DNA: TGTGCCAGCAGTTACCTACAGGTTCTCACAGATACGCAGTATTTT.

The V call is TRBV21-1, the J call TRBJ1-2. TRBV21-1 is termed a pseudogene. The CDR3 sequence is 14 residues long. The CDR3 region is CASRRGARGNGYTF. DNA of the CDR3: TGTGCCAGCAGGCGGGGGGCGAGGGGAAATGGCTACACCTTC.

The table lists this clone with a count of one. The V gene is TRBV2, the J gene TRBJ1-1; no reliable D call. CDR1 is SNHLY and CDR2 is FYNNEI in the germline V gene. This CDR3 has 15 amino acids. V was shortened by 1 base and J by 6 bases, with 15 bases between the two germline ends. Here the CDR3 DNA reads TGTGCCAGCAGTGAAGGCCGTAAGTTGGAGGCTGAAGCTTTCTTT. This sequence encodes CASSEGRKLEAEAFF.

The V call is TRBV9, the J call TRBJ1-1; 8 bases align to TRBD1. The germline V gene encodes CDR1 SGDLS and CDR2 YYNGEE. The J segment lost 4 bases and the V segment lost 3 bases, leaving 5 bases of the junction unmatched. The CDR3 sequence is 14 residues long. The CDR3 region has the DNA TGTGCCAGCAGCGGAGGACAGGGACCCACTGAAGCTTTCTTT. Its protein product is CASSGGQGPTEAFF.

The chain recombines TRBV3-1 (or the pseudogene TRBV3-2) with TRBJ2-3, with D unresolved. V lost 4 bases and J 7 bases, leaving 12 bases between the germline ends. The CDR3 has 13 amino acids. CDR1 is LGHDT and CDR2 is YNNKEL in the germline V gene (reference sequence). The CDR3 reads CASSPMQSHTQYF. DNA for the CDR3: TGTGCCAGCAGCCCGATGCAGTCTCATACGCAGTATTTT.

The chain couples TRBV2 to TRBJ1-1; D unclear. V gave up 1 base and J gave up 5 bases, with 8 bases separating them. CDR3 length: 13 residues. Germline values: CDR1 SNHLY, CDR2 FYNNEI. Here the CDR3 DNA reads TGTGCCAGCAGTGAAGGGCAGACTACTGAAGCTTTCTTT. Amino acid sequence: CASSEGQTTEAFF.

This CDR3 reads CASSPGQVNTEAFF. CDR3 sequence (DNA): TGTGCCAGCAGCCCGGGACAGGTGAACACTGAAGCTTTCTTT. The chain carries TRBV4-2 and TRBJ1-1; 8 positions agree with TRBD1. The length of the CDR3 is 14 residues. The trim removed 4 bases at V and 0 bases at J, leaving 1 base unmatched. Germline V gene lookup returns CDR1 LGHNA and CDR2 YNFKEQ.

This clone was detected only a few times. V and J are TRBV29-1 and TRBJ2-5, with 8 bases that match TRBD1. Germline V gene data show CDR1 as SQVTM and CDR2 as ANQGSEA. The CDR3 runs 14 residues. V lost 3 bases to trimming and J lost 7 bases; unmatched junction nucleotides: 10. The CDR3 loop is CSVDGGQGLGTQYF. The CDR3 bases are TGCAGCGTTGATGGAGGACAGGGTTTAGGGACCCAGTACTTC.

V usage is TRBV12-5 and J usage is TRBJ2-2; weak D call: TRBD1 (5 bases). Trimming stripped 5 bases from V and 3 bases from J, with 16 bases between. Germline V gene data show CDR1 as LGHNT and CDR2 as FRNRAP. This CDR3 is 16 amino acids long. CDR3 residues: CASGHPGRAYTGELFF. The CDR3, as DNA: TGTGCTAGTGGTCACCCAGGCAGGGCCTACACCGGGGAGCTGTTTTTT.

The chain couples TRBV29-1 to TRBJ2-1; D gene unclear. Trimming removed 2 bases at V and 9 bases at J, with 8 bases between. This CDR3 is 11 amino acids long. CDR1 is SQVTM and CDR2 is ANQGSEA in the germline V gene. The chain's CDR3 is CSVEFAVEQFF. CDR3 coding DNA: TGCAGCGTTGAATTCGCGGTTGAGCAGTTCTTC.

This clone appeared a single time. The gene calls are TRBV12-5 and TRBJ1-1; D remains ambiguous. This CDR3 comprises 18 residues. Looked up from germline, CDR1 is LGHNT and CDR2 is FRNRAP. V lost 4 bases to trimming and J lost 3 bases, with 24 bases between them. The CDR3 reads CASGSTPHTATQDTEAFF. The DNA of the CDR3 is TGTGCTAGTGGTTCAACCCCACACACCGCTACCCAGGACACTGAAGCTTTCTTT.

The chain combines TRBV3-1 (or the pseudogene TRBV3-2) with TRBJ1-4; D remains ambiguous. V dropped 3 bases and J dropped 7 bases, with 3 bases sitting between them. The CDR3 has 11 amino acids. The V gene's germline CDR1 is LGHDT and CDR2 YNNKEL (reference sequence). For the CDR3, the DNA is TGTGCCAGCAGCCATAGTGAAAAACTGTTTTTT. Amino acid sequence: CASSHSEKLFF.

V gene TRBV19 combines with J gene TRBJ2-6, with TRBD2 matching 7 bases. The germline V gene has CDR1 LNHDA and CDR2 SQIVND (reference sequence). The V segment lost 5 bases and the J segment 2 bases; nucleotides outside the gene matches: 0. CDR3 length: 14 amino acids. The CDR3 loop is CASSGGAGANVLTF. The CDR3 DNA reads TGTGCCAGTAGTGGGGGGGCTGGGGCCAACGTCCTGACTTTC.

This chain uses TRBV5-1 with TRBJ2-5; TRBD2 might be the D (6 bases). The germline CDR1 and CDR2 sequences are SGHRS and YFSETQ. The V and J ends lost 4 bases and 5 bases respectively, with 18 bases between them. The CDR3 sequence is 15 residues long. CDR3 coding DNA: TGCGCCAGCAGCACCGTAGGAGGGCCGGGGGAGACCCAGTACTTC. Its protein product is CASSTVGGPGETQYF.

This clone has just a few counts. The chain couples TRBV4-1 to TRBJ2-7; TRBD1 matches 8 bases. Germline CDR1 reads MGHRA; CDR2 reads YSYEKL. The ends lost 0 bases at V and 3 bases at J; junction bases unmatched: 4. The CDR3 consists of 15 residues. The CDR3 DNA reads TGCGCCAGCAGCCAAGAGTTCAGGGGGCACTACGAGCAGTACTTC. It encodes CASSQEFRGHYEQYF.

The CDR3 nucleotides are TGTGCCAGCAGCTTGGGTCCAGGCTTCACTGAAGCTTTCTTT. This codes for CASSLGPGFTEAFF. This sequence joins TRBV5-6 and TRBJ1-1, with no clear D. The CDR3 consists of 14 residues. From germline, CDR1 is SGHDT and CDR2 YYEEEE. The V end lost 0 bases, the J end lost 4 bases, and 10 bases lay between the germline ends.

V and J are TRBV7-2 and TRBJ1-2; perhaps TRBD1 as D (5 bases). The CDR3 contains 14 residues. Germline V CDR1 and CDR2: SGHTA, FQGNSA. Trimming shortened V by 1 base and J by 6 bases, and 12 bases separated the two germline ends. CDR3 loop: CASSLVQGIDGYTF. In nucleotides, the CDR3 is TGTGCCAGCAGCTTAGTCCAGGGAATCGATGGCTACACCTTC.